The sequence of this T cell receptor beta chain was determined in a study of cytomegalovirus exposure and HLA in healthy donors. Researchers ran the PCR with 60 Vbeta and 13 Jbeta primers. Libraries were prepared by immunoSEQ multiplex PCR; TCRdb keeps only in-frame clonotypes and omits some of them. The sample has about 200,000 clones, about 77% seen once; the top ten hold nearly 3%. Though probably carrying unrecorded immune exposures, donors were nominally healthy at sampling. Whole-study findings and limits: Researchers reportedly found TCR beta sequences accurately predicted most subjects' HLA-A and HLA-B alleles. Productive status was seen about 87% or about 30% of the time for most TCR beta V segments in an earlier analysis.

This clone has just one count. The antigen remains undetermined. The source is a woman aged 25 to 45 in good health and CMV-seronegative. Sequencing was carried out using PBMCs.

The CDR3 coding sequence is TGTGCCAGCAGCTACAGTTTCTCCTACGAGCAGTACTTC. Protein sequence: CASSYSFSYEQYF. The rearrangement links TRBV11-1 to TRBJ2-7; no definite D call. Trimming cost V 4 bases and J 0 bases, with 7 bases left between them. CDR3 length equals 13 residues. Germline V CDR1 and CDR2: SGHAT, FQDESV (reference sequence).